The T cell receptor beta chain described here comes from a study of control samples from healthy donors and cancer patients. This clone appeared once. The junction departs from the called germline gene at one end, perhaps through a read error. CDR1 is KGHSH, CDR2 LQKENI, per germline. This CDR3 is 16 amino acids long. Using immunoSEQ multiplex PCR, the repertoire was profiled, and TCRdb retains in-frame clones only, with some absent. The repertoire holds some 120,000 clones, with 90% to 95% as singletons. What was sequenced was PBMCs. The gene calls are TRBV18 and TRBJ2-2; TRBD1 might be the D (6 bases). This sequence originates from a man between 50 and 59 years old with head and neck cancer. DNA of the CDR3: TGTGCCAGTTCACCACTTACAGGGACGATCCCCGGGGAGCTGTTTTTT. Its translation: CASSPLTGTIPGELFF.